This TCR beta chain was recorded in a study of cytomegalovirus exposure and HLA in healthy donors. 60 Vbeta and 13 Jbeta primers were used in PCR. Clones were sequenced by immunoSEQ multiplex PCR, and TCRdb holds only the in-frame ones, with some missing. Here the sample spans 110,000 to 150,000 clones, about 81% being singletons. Study-level results: Fewer N-insertions than the roughly 630-donor mean were reportedly shown by an Asian-associated ancestry cluster in a later analysis. There were a few CMV-associated chains whose specificity for CMV antigens was confirmed in vitro.

A word on this clone: Its antigen is unidentified.

This TCR derives from a man aged 25-45 years in good health and CMV-seronegative. The sequencing sample was made of PBMCs.

CDR3 sequence reads: CASSLSPGTGSYEQYF. CDR3 sequence (DNA): TGTGCCAGCAGTTTGTCCCCCGGGACAGGGTCCTACGAGCAGTACTTC. The genes are TRBV27 and TRBJ2-7; 9 bases map to TRBD1. The germline gives CDR1 MNHEY, CDR2 SMNVEV (reference sequence). The junction had 7 bases not matched to a gene; V was cut back by 3 bases and J by 1 base. The CDR3 contains 16 residues.